This TCR beta chain is from a study of shared clonotypes between healthy human individuals. To note about this clone: The antigen remains unidentified.

Germline assignment: CDR1 SGDLS and CDR2 YYNGEE. The CDR3 covers 15 residues. Trimming took off 0 bases at V and 1 base at J, with 10 bases between the two ends. Data came from immunoSEQ multiplex PCR; TCRdb stores just in-frame clones and leaves some out. The sample records some 500,000 clones, approximately 95% being singletons. Study findings and constraints: Since donors were few, the genetic and exposure-history diversity represented was limited.

The chain employs TRBV9 and TRBJ1-1; D gene ambiguous. This TCR derives from a woman under 40 in good health. The sequencing sample was made of naive CD4+ T cells sorted from blood. Subset reported: CD45RA+ positively selected. The CDR3 bases are TGTGCCAGCAGCGTAGGGAAGGAAGGGAACACTGAAGCTTTCTTT. Translating gives CASSVGKEGNTEAFF.